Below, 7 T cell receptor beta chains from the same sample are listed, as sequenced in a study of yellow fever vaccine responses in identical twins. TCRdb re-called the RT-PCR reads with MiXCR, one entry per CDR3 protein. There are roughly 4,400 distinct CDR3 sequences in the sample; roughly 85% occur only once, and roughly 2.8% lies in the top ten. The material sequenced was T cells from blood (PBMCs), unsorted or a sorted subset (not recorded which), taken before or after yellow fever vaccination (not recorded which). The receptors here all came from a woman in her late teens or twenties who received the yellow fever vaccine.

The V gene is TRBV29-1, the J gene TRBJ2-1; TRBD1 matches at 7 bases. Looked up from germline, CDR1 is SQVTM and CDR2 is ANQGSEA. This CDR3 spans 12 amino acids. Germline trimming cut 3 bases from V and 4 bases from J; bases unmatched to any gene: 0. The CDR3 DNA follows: TGCAGCGTTGAGGACAGGTACAATGAGCAGTTCTTC. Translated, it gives CSVEDRYNEQFF.

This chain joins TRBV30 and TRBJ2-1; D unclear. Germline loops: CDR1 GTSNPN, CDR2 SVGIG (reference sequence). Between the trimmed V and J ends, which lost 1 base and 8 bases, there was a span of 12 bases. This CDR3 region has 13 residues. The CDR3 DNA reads TGTGCCTGGAGTGACCCCCTCCACCATGAGCAGTTCTTC. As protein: CAWSDPLHHEQFF.

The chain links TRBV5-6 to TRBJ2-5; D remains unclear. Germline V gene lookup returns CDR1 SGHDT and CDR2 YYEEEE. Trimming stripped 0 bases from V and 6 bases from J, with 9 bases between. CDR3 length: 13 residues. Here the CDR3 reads CASSLERIKTQYF. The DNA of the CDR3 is TGTGCCAGCAGCTTGGAGAGGATTAAGACCCAGTACTTC.

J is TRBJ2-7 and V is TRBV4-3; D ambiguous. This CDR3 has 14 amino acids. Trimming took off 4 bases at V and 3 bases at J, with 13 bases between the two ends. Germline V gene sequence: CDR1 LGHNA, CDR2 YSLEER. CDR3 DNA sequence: TGCGCCAGCAGCCGTTCAACCGACCTCTACGAGCAGTACTTC. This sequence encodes CASSRSTDLYEQYF.

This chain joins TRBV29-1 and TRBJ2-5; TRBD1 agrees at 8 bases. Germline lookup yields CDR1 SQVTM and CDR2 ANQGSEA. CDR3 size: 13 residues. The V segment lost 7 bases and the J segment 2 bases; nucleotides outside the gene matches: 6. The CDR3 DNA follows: TGCAGCGCCCACAGGGACAGGCAAGAGACCCAGTACTTC. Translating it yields CSAHRDRQETQYF.

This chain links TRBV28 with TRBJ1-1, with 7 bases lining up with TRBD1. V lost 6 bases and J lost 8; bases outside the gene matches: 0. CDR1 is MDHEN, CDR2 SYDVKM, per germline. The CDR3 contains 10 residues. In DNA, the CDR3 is TGTGCCAGCAGGGACAGGGAAGCTTTCTTT. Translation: CASRDREAFF. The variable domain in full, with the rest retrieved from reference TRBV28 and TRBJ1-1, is DVKVTQSSRYLVKRTGEKVFLECVQDMDHENMFWYRQDPGLGLRLIYFSYDVKMKEKGDIPEGYSVSREKKERFSLILESASTNQTSMYLCASRDREAFFGQGTRLTVV.

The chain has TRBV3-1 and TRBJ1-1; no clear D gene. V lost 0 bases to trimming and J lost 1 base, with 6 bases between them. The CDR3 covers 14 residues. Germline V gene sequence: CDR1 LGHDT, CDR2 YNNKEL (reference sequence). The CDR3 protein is CASSQDATNTEAFF. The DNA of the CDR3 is TGTGCCAGCAGCCAAGATGCGACGAACACTGAAGCTTTCTTT.